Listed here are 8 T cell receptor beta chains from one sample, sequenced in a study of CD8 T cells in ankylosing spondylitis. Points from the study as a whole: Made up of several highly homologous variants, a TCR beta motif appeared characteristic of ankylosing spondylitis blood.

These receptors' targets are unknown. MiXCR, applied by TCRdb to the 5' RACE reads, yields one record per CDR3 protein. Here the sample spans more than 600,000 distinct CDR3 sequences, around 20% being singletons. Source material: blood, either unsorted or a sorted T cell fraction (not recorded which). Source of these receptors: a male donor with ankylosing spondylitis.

CDR3: CAWSRWDRGYGYTF. The CDR3 DNA reads TGTGCCTGGAGTCGCTGGGACAGGGGCTATGGCTACACCTTC. The chain has TRBV30 and TRBJ1-2, with 10 bases identical to TRBD1. This CDR3 has 14 amino acids. With V trimmed by 2 bases and J by 4 bases, 4 bases remained unmatched. Germline V gene sequence: CDR1 GTSNPN, CDR2 SVGIG (reference sequence).

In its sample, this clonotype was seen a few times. Here the CDR3 DNA reads TGCAGTGCTAGTCCCCTCGTAGGGCCTTATGGCTACACCTTC. Protein product: CSASPLVGPYGYTF. The chain recombines TRBV20-1 with TRBJ1-2, with no clear D. The CDR3 length is 14 residues. Germline lookup yields CDR1 DFQATT and CDR2 SNEGSKA (reference sequence). V lost 3 bases and J lost 5, with 16 bases in between.

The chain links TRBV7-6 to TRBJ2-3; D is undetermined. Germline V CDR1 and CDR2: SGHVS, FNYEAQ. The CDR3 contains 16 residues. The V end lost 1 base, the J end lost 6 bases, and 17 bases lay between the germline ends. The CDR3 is CASSLELAGVGDTQYF. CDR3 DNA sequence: TGTGCCAGCAGCTTAGAACTGGCTGGGGTTGGCGATACGCAGTATTTT.

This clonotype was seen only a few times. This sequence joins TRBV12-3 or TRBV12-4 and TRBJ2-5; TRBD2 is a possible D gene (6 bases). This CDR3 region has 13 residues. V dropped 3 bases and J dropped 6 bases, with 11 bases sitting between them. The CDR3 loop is CASSFNGGKTQYF. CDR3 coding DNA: TGTGCCAGCAGTTTCAACGGCGGGAAGACCCAGTACTTC.

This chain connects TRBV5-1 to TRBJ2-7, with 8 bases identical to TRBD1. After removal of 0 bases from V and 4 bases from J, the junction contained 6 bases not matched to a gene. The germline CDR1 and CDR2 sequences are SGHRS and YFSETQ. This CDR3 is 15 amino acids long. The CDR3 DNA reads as TGCGCCAGCAGCTTGGGTCGGGACAGGCGTTACGAGCAGTACTTC. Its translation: CASSLGRDRRYEQYF.

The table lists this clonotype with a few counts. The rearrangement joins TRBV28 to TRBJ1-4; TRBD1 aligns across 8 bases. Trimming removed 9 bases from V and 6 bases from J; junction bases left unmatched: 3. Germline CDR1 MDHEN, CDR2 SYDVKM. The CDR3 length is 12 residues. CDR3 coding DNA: TGTGCCAGTGGACAGGGCGATGAAAAACTGTTTTTT. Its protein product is CASGQGDEKLFF. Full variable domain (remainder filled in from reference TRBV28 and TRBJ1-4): DVKVTQSSRYLVKRTGEKVFLECVQDMDHENMFWYRQDPGLGLRLIYFSYDVKMKEKGDIPEGYSVSREKKERFSLILESASTNQTSMYLCASGQGDEKLFFGSGTQLSVL.

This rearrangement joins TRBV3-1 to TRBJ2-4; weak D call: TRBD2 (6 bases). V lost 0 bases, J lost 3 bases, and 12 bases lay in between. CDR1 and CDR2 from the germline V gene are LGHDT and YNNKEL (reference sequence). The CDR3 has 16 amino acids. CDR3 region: CASSQESGRGKNIQYF. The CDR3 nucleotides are TGTGCCAGCAGCCAAGAATCCGGGAGAGGCAAAAACATTCAGTACTTC.

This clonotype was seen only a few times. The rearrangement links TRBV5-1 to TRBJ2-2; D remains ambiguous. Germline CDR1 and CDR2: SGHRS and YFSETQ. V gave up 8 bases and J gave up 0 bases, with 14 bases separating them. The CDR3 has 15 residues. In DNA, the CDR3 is TGCGCCAGTGAAGTCGGATTCACGAACACCGGGGAGCTGTTTTTT. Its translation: CASEVGFTNTGELFF.